The 3 T cell receptor beta chains reported below all come from one sample, sequenced in a study of patients and donors after allogeneic stem cell transplantation (dated by TCRdb to 2019 to 2021). The method behind the library was RT-PCR. The sample was run on a NextSeq 550. Clones were called with MiXCR by TCRdb after fastp trimmed the public reads at Q25, and only in-frame beta chains were retained. Rows with a matching CDR3 protein are joined into one entry that keeps the most common DNA and genes. Here the sample has about 960,000 distinct CDR3 sequences; more than 15% occur a single time. The ten largest clones take up 5% to 6.5% of the sample. The specimen was blood, either unsorted or a sorted T cell fraction (not recorded which). Receptors were obtained from a human donor who was either an allogeneic HSCT recipient or a stem cell or donor lymphocyte infusion donor (not recorded which). It is not recorded whose cells these are; they may come from a transplant donor.

This clonotype was observed a handful of times. V is TRBV18 and J is TRBJ2-1; D is possibly TRBD2 (5 bases). V lost 2 bases to trimming and J lost 7 bases, with 18 bases between them. CDR3 length: 16 amino acids. Germline V gives CDR1 KGHSH, CDR2 LQKENI. The chain's CDR3 is CASSPGVALNGNEQFF. The CDR3 DNA sequence: TGTGCCAGCTCACCAGGGGTAGCGCTAAATGGTAATGAGCAGTTCTTC.

The chain recombines TRBV6-4 with TRBJ2-1; weak D call: TRBD2 (6 bases). CDR1 and CDR2 from the germline V gene are MRHNA and SNTAGT. V was trimmed by 4 bases and J by 5 bases, leaving 15 bases between them. The CDR3 contains 15 residues. CDR3 coding DNA: TGTGCCAGCAGTGTAGGGGCGGGACGCAACAATGAGCAGTTCTTC. This encodes CASSVGAGRNNEQFF.

This sequence joins TRBV6-1 and TRBJ2-3; TRBD2 agrees at 8 bases. The CDR3 is 15 amino acids. The V gene end was trimmed by 4 bases and the J gene end by 1 base; junction bases not matched to a gene: 4. Looked up from germline, CDR1 is MNHNS and CDR2 is SASEGT. CDR3 in DNA: TGTGCCAGCAGTGCGGGACTAGTCGGCACAGATACGCAGTATTTT. Amino acids: CASSAGLVGTDTQYF.